The next 15 T cell receptor beta chains were all read from a single sample in a study of CD4 and CD8 cells across lung adenocarcinoma regions. In TCRdb, the PCR reads were re-called with MiXCR into one record per CDR3 protein. The repertoire holds tens of thousands of distinct CDR3 sequences, with about 53% as singletons. The sample taken for sequencing was CD8+ T cells from the center of a lung tumor. Source of these receptors: a female donor with lung adenocarcinoma. The CD4 and CD8 labels of this study may be unreliable.

The chain recombines TRBV7-2 with TRBJ2-3; no clear D gene. The germline V and J ends were trimmed by 6 bases and 14 bases, with 24 bases remaining between them. The CDR3 runs 14 residues. Germline CDR1 is SGHTA and CDR2 is FQGNSA. CDR3 nucleotide sequence: TGTGCCAGCAGGCAGGCTGTGGGCCCAGATGAGCTGTATTTT. Amino acids: CASRQAVGPDELYF.

This clonotype was detected many times. A much larger clone sits a single nucleotide away, making a read error possible. The rearrangement uses TRBV6-1 and TRBJ2-1; 7 nucleotides agree with TRBD1. J lost 13 bases, V lost 8 bases, and 17 bases had no gene match. Germline CDR1 and CDR2: MNHNS and SASEGT. CDR3 size: 14 residues. The CDR3 protein is CASCRDLGTETQFF. In DNA form, the CDR3 reads TGTGCCAGCTGCCGGGACCTGGGGACAGAGACCCAGTTCTTC.

This chain joins TRBV6-5 and TRBJ2-3; 9 nucleotides align to TRBD2. The CDR3 sequence is 14 residues long. Germline CDR1 and CDR2: MNHEY and SVGAGI. V lost 6 bases and J lost 5; bases outside the gene matches: 6. The CDR3 sequence: CASRLAGVGDTQYF. The CDR3 nucleotides read TGTGCCAGCAGATTAGCGGGAGTGGGAGATACGCAGTATTTT.

The chain joins TRBV10-1 to TRBJ2-3; TRBD2 might be the D (6 bases). The DNA end lines up better with TRBJ2-7; the J call may be wrong. CDR1 is WNHNN, CDR2 SYGVQD, per germline (reference sequence). The CDR3 is 15 residues long. The chain's CDR3 is CASSPEGPAEDTQYF. CDR3 sequence (DNA): TGCGCCAGCAGCCCGGAGGGGCCGGCCGAAGATACGCAGTACTTC.

The chain carries TRBV6-1 and TRBJ2-5, with 7 bases fitting TRBD1. The DNA end lines up better with TRBJ2-1; the J call may be wrong. The CDR3 sequence is 18 residues long. Germline CDR1 and CDR2: MNHNS and SASEGT. CDR3 DNA: TGTGCCAGCAGCACAAGGAACAGGGGATTACGCAATCAGGAGGTGCAGTTCTTC. This encodes CASSTRNRGLRNQEVQFF.

This chain uses TRBV27 with TRBJ2-1; the D gene is possibly TRBD2 (5 bases). The DNA matches TRBJ2-2 better at its end, which makes the J call doubtful. The CDR3 is made up of 16 amino acids. Germline CDR1 is MNHEY and CDR2 is SMNVEV (reference sequence). CDR3 protein: CASSPPGCAKTDELFF. For the CDR3, the DNA is TGTGCCAGCAGTCCACCGGGATGTGCGAAGACCGATGAGCTGTTTTTT.

With regard to this clonotype: Compared with germline, one end of the junction differs, possibly owing to a read error. This chain joins TRBV6-1 and TRBJ2-5; 8 nucleotides agree with TRBD1. CDR1 is MNHNS, CDR2 SASEGT, per germline. This CDR3 has 15 amino acids. CDR3 bases: TGTGGCAGGGGGCAGGGAGGCCGCGACACAGAGACCCAGTACTTT. This encodes CGRGQGGRDTETQYF.

The chain combines TRBV6-1 with TRBJ2-3; no reliable D call. V was shortened by 2 bases and J by 0 bases, with 6 bases between the two germline ends. There are 14 residues in the CDR3. Germline V gene sequence: CDR1 MNHNS, CDR2 SASEGT. CDR3 region: CASSELPSTDTQYF. For the CDR3, the DNA is TGTGCCAGCAGTGAACTCCCCAGCACAGATACGCAGTATTTT.

At least ten counts were recorded for this clonotype. The V call is TRBV5-3, the J call TRBJ2-7; D is ambiguous. TRBV5-3 falls under the ORF class, with uncertain function. The ends were cut back, 0 bases at V and 4 bases at J, with 2 bases in the middle. The CDR3 has 11 residues. The CDR3 region has the DNA TGTGCCAGAAGCTTGGCTTACGAGCAGTACTTC. Its protein product is CARSLAYEQYF.

The chain couples TRBV10-1 to TRBJ2-3, with D maybe TRBD2 (5 bases). There are 15 residues in the CDR3. V shed 0 bases and J shed 5 bases, with 12 bases lying between them. CDR1 and CDR2 from the germline V gene are WNHNN and SYGVQD (reference sequence). CDR3 sequence reads: CASSESRAVGDTQYF. Here the CDR3 DNA reads TGCGCCAGCAGTGAGTCGCGGGCGGTAGGAGATACGCAGTATTTT.

The chain has TRBV6-1 and TRBJ2-1; either TRBD1 or TRBD2 may fit D (5 bases each). The end of the DNA aligns better with TRBJ2-7, so the J call may be wrong. This CDR3 contains 13 residues. Germline loops: CDR1 MNHNS, CDR2 SASEGT. CDR3 nucleotides: TGTGCCAGCAGTGAATTGGGGGCCTACGAGCAGTACTTC. Its protein product is CASSELGAYEQYF.

This sequence joins TRBV6-1 and TRBJ2-1; no clear D. The J call may be in error: the DNA end matches TRBJ2-7 better. The germline V gene encodes CDR1 MNHNS and CDR2 SASEGT. CDR3 length: 14 amino acids. CDR3: CASSDPFKGYEQYF. The DNA of the CDR3 is TGTGCCAGCAGTGACCCGTTCAAGGGCTACGAGCAGTACTTC.

V usage is TRBV6-5 and J usage is TRBJ1-5, with D possibly being TRBD1 (6 bases). This CDR3 comprises 14 residues. Germline V CDR1 and CDR2: MNHEY, SVGAGI. Between the trimmed V and J ends, which lost 6 bases and 2 bases, there was a span of 11 bases. CDR3 nucleotide sequence: TGTGCCAGCAGGTTACAGGGCGGCAATCAGCCCCAGCATTTT. Its protein product is CASRLQGGNQPQHF.

Of note for this clonotype: The conserved phenylalanine or tryptophan normally closing the CDR3 is absent here, so this likely arose from a read error. V gene TRBV10-1 combines with J gene TRBJ2-5; 8 bases map to TRBD2. V shed 7 bases, J shed 3 bases, and the junction held 7 bases outside the gene matches. The CDR3 contains 14 residues. Germline CDR1 is WNHNN and CDR2 is SYGVQD (reference sequence). The CDR3 region is CASMKRELKETQYL. The CDR3 region has the DNA TGCGCCAGCATGAAGCGGGAGCTTAAAGAGACCCAGTACTTA.

By its share, this clonotype is large. V gene TRBV6-1 combines with J gene TRBJ2-1, with 9 bases that match TRBD2. The CDR3 consists of 15 residues. Germline trimming cut 8 bases from V and 5 bases from J; bases unmatched to any gene: 10. The V gene's germline CDR1 is MNHNS and CDR2 SASEGT. CDR3 nucleotide sequence: TGTGCCAGCCGGATCGGGACTAGCAGACACAATGAGCAGTTCTTC. This gives the protein CASRIGTSRHNEQFF.